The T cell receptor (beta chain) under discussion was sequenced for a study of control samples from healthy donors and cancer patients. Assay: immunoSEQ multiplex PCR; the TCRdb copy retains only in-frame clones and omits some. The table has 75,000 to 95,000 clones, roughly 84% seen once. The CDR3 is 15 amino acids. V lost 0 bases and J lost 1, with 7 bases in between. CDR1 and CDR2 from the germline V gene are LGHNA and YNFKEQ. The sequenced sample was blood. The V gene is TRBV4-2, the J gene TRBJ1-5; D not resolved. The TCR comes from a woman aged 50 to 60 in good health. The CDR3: CASSQDSGSNQPQHF. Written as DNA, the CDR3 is TGTGCCAGCAGCCAAGATTCGGGGAGCAATCAGCCCCAGCATTTT.